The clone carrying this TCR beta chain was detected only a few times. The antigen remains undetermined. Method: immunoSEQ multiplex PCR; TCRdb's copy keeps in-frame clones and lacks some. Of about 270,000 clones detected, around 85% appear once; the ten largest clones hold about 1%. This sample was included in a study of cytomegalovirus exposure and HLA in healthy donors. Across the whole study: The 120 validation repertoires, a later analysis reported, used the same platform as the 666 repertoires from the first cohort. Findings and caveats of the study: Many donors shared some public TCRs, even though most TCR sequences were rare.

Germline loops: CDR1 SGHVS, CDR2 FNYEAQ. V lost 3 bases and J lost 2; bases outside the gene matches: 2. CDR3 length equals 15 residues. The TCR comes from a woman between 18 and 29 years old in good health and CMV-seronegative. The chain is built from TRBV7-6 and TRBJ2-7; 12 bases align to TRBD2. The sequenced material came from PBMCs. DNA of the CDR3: TGTGCCAGCAGCTTCGGACTAGCGGGGCCCTACGAGCAGTACTTC. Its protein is CASSFGLAGPYEQYF.